This TCR beta chain was captured in a study of cytomegalovirus exposure and HLA in healthy donors. Findings and limits, study-wide: Analysis was carried out at a later point, and it linked a missense DCLRE1C variant to TCR beta V- and J-gene trimming.

Germline-derived CDR1 and CDR2 are LGHNA and YSLEER. This CDR3 contains 17 residues. Trimming at V came to 0 bases and at J to 6 bases, leaving 12 bases not matched to a gene. Each donor's status was that of a healthy bone marrow donor. In regard to this clone: The antigen remains undetermined.

The primer mix had 60 Vbeta and 13 Jbeta primers. Produced via immunoSEQ multiplex PCR; TCRdb's table is partial and in-frame only. The repertoire has roughly 180,000 clones, 78% of them found once; the top ten carry approximately 6%. The chain uses TRBV4-3 and TRBJ2-3; 7 bases match TRBD2. The sequence was collected from a woman aged 30 to 39 in good health and CMV-seropositive. The sample consisted of PBMCs. The CDR3 nucleotides read TGCGCCAGCAGCCAAGAGCTAAGCGGGGAAGTATCTGATACGCAGTATTTT. Translated, it gives CASSQELSGEVSDTQYF.